This section outlines one T cell receptor (beta chain) sequence together with its context. Its specificity is unknown. Compared with germline, one end of the junction differs, possibly owing to a read error. The assay was run at deep level. The repertoire was sequenced with immunoSEQ multiplex PCR; TCRdb's copy has only in-frame clones and lacks some. The sample has approximately 1,000,000 clones; 70% to 80% are singletons. The germline V gene has CDR1 SSHAT and CDR2 FNYEAQ (reference sequence). This CDR3 has 14 amino acids. These data are taken from a study of shared clonotypes between healthy human individuals. Findings and limits, study-wide: Relative to memory subsets, naive subsets generally showed larger estimated richness.

Input material: memory CD4+ T cells from PBMCs. The subset is: CD45RA-negative fraction. This receptor was taken from a man aged 18 to 29 in good health. Some clones in this sample may be carry-over from other donors' samples. The chain carries TRBV7-7 and TRBJ2-6, with a possible D match to TRBD2 (5 bases). DNA of the CDR3: TGTGCCAGCAGCGTAGCGTCGGGGGCCAACGTCCTGACTTTC. It is translated as CASSVASGANVLTF.